This T cell receptor beta chain was identified during a study of T cell repertoires in cytomegalovirus infection. MiXCR was run by TCRdb on the reads, yielding one entry per CDR3 protein. The sample includes about 220,000 distinct CDR3 sequences, around 40% of them seen just once. This clonotype has more than one count but fewer than ten. Its target is not known. There are 17 residues in the CDR3. The germline gives CDR1 MDHEN, CDR2 SYDVKM. Between the trimmed V and J ends, which lost 4 bases and 2 bases, there was a span of 20 bases. This TCR derives from a human donor in good health (CMV status not recorded). Some clones in this sample may be carry-over from other donors' samples. The sample was CD8+ T cells from cultured PBMCs, taken from culture after CMV antigen stimulation. The chain combines TRBV28 with TRBJ1-1, with D possibly being TRBD1 (6 bases). The CDR3 nucleotides read TGTGCCAGCAGTTCCCTGTACAGGGATGAGCGAAACACTGAAGCTTTCTTT. Amino acids: CASSSLYRDERNTEAFF.